What follows are 18 T cell receptor beta chains derived from one specimen sequenced in a study of blood T cell repertoires in COVID-19. The method was immunoSEQ multiplex PCR; TCRdb's version includes in-frame clones alone and lacks a portion of them. The sample yields roughly 200,000 clones, 80% to 90% seen once. The sample consisted of peripheral blood. The receptors come from a man aged 60-69 years with acute or convalescent COVID-19.

The chain uses TRBV21-1 and TRBJ1-1; the tabulated D call, TRBD1, remains unverified against the DNA. TRBV21-1 is described as a pseudogene. CDR3 length equals 13 residues. CDR3 sequence (DNA): TGTGCCAGCAGCCCTGACAGGGATACTGAAGCTTTCTTT. The encoded protein is CASSPDRDTEAFF.

The V gene is TRBV6-5, the J gene TRBJ2-1; D is perhaps TRBD2 (7 bases). Germline CDR1 is MNHEY and CDR2 is SVGAGI. The ends were cut back, 7 bases at V and 14 bases at J, with 21 bases in the middle. The CDR3 runs 13 residues. DNA for the CDR3: TGTGCCAGCAAGGGGGGAGGGGCCCCCAGAAAGTTCTTC. It translates to CASKGGGAPRKFF.

This clone was seen more than once but under ten times. The rearrangement uses TRBV11-2 and TRBJ1-1; D is ambiguous. Trimming took 5 bases from V and 8 from J, leaving 18 bases between them. Germline V lookup: CDR1 SGHAT, CDR2 FQNNGV. This CDR3 has 14 residues. The CDR3 protein is CASSTFSGLVEAFF. CDR3 nucleotide sequence: TGTGCCAGCAGCACCTTCTCAGGACTTGTCGAAGCTTTCTTT. Drawing the rest from reference TRBV11-2 and TRBJ1-1, the complete variable domain is EAGVAQSPRYKIIEKRQSVAFWCNPISGHATLYWYQQILGQGPKLLIQFQNNGVVDDSQLPKDRFSAERLKGVDSTLKIQPAKLEDSAVYLCASSTFSGLVEAFFGQGTRLTVV.

This clone was found a few times. The chain couples TRBV6-4 to TRBJ2-3, with D possibly TRBD2 on 5 matching bases. Germline CDR1 MRHNA, CDR2 SNTAGT. The CDR3 is made up of 13 amino acids. V was pared by 5 bases and J by 0 bases, with 6 bases between. The DNA for the CDR3 is TGTGCCAGCAGTCGGGGTAGCACAGATACGCAGTATTTT. This codes for CASSRGSTDTQYF.

The gene calls are TRBV28 and TRBJ2-7, with TRBD1 identical over 7 bases. Germline trimming cut 7 bases from V and 6 bases from J; bases unmatched to any gene: 6. Germline V gives CDR1 MDHEN, CDR2 SYDVKM. The CDR3 runs to 12 residues. CDR3 in DNA: TGTGCCAGCACCAGACAGGGTTCCGAGCAGTACTTC. This gives the protein CASTRQGSEQYF.

The chain joins TRBV29-1 to TRBJ2-3; the D is unclear. Trimming took 1 base from V and 3 from J, leaving 14 bases between them. Germline assignment: CDR1 SQVTM and CDR2 ANQGSEA. CDR3 length equals 15 residues. The CDR3 DNA reads TGCAGCGTTGAAGGGCAGGTGGTTTGGACAGATACGCAGTATTTT. This gives the protein CSVEGQVVWTDTQYF.

The chain combines TRBV29-1 with TRBJ1-1; D uncertain. The CDR3 contains 16 residues. Germline values: CDR1 SQVTM, CDR2 ANQGSEA. The V gene lost 0 bases and the J gene lost 7 bases, with 21 bases spanning the gap. The CDR3 DNA is TGCAGCGTTGAAGATGTTAGGAAGGGAGGGAATAATGAAGCTTTCTTT. It encodes CSVEDVRKGGNNEAFF.

The CDR3 coding sequence is TGTGCCAGCAGGCAGAACCAGGGGGCGAACGAGCAGTACTTC. Translated: CASRQNQGANEQYF. This rearrangement joins TRBV5-5 to TRBJ2-7; 8 bases line up with TRBD1. The J segment lost 5 bases and the V segment lost 5 bases, leaving 9 bases of the junction unmatched. The CDR3 has 14 residues. In germline, CDR1 is SGHKS, CDR2 YYEKEE (reference sequence).

This chain connects TRBV23-1 to TRBJ1-1, with TRBD1 as a possible D gene (5 bases). TRBV23-1 is an open reading frame whose function is uncertain. Trimming took off 4 bases at V and 5 bases at J, with 11 bases between the two ends. CDR3 length equals 13 residues. This CDR3 reads CASSRPTDTEAFF. CDR3 sequence (DNA): TGCGCCAGCAGTCGTCCGACAGATACTGAAGCTTTCTTT.

The chain uses TRBV13 and TRBJ2-7, with 13 bases that match TRBD2. V shed 0 bases and J 5 bases; nucleotides not matched to a gene: 4. Germline-derived CDR1 and CDR2 are PRHDT and FYEKMQ (reference sequence). The CDR3 totals 16 residues. CDR3 coding DNA: TGTGCCAGCAGCTTAGGAGGGACTAGCGGGGCCCACGAGCAGTACTTC. It yields the protein CASSLGGTSGAHEQYF.

The chain uses TRBV25-1 and TRBJ1-3; possible D gene TRBD1, 6 bases. CDR3 length: 15 residues. Germline V gives CDR1 MGHDK, CDR2 SYGVNS. Trimming took 1 base from V and 2 from J, leaving 9 bases between them. The CDR3 is CASSESRGTGNTIYF. The CDR3 DNA is TGTGCCAGCAGTGAATCGAGGGGGACTGGAAACACCATATATTTT.

This clone was seen only a few times. The chain is built from TRBV7-9 and TRBJ1-3; 7 bases agree with TRBD1. This CDR3 region has 15 residues. The J segment lost 2 bases and the V segment lost 3 bases, leaving 4 bases of the junction unmatched. The V gene's germline CDR1 is SEHNR and CDR2 FQNEAQ (reference sequence). The CDR3 sequence is CASSLIGGPGNTIYF. The CDR3, as DNA: TGTGCCAGCAGCTTGATAGGGGGCCCTGGAAACACCATATATTTT.

The chain employs TRBV7-9 and TRBJ2-5, with 8 bases fitting TRBD2. CDR1 is SEHNR and CDR2 is FQNEAQ in the germline V gene (reference sequence). The length of the CDR3 is 16 residues. V lost 5 bases, J lost 2 bases, and 10 bases stayed unmatched. This CDR3 is CASSPPSGRYQETQYF. The CDR3 DNA reads TGTGCCAGCAGCCCACCTAGCGGGCGATATCAAGAGACCCAGTACTTC. Using reference TRBV7-9 and TRBJ2-5 for the parts outside the CDR3, the full variable domain is DTGVSQNPRHKITKRGQNVTFRCDPISEHNRLYWYRQTLGQGPEFLTYFQNEAQLEKSRLLSDRFSAERPKGSFSTLEIQRTEQGDSAMYLCASSPPSGRYQETQYFGPGTRLLVL.

The chain links TRBV7-8 to TRBJ2-4; perhaps TRBD2 as D (6 bases). The length of the CDR3 is 17 residues. Germline CDR1 reads SGHVS; CDR2 reads FQNEAQ. With 1 base removed from V and 6 bases from J, the gap between germline ends came to 19 bases. Here the CDR3 reads CASSLVGGETFGNIQYF. CDR3 coding DNA: TGTGCCAGCAGCTTAGTGGGCGGGGAAACGTTCGGAAACATTCAGTACTTC.

The chain is built from TRBV5-4 and TRBJ2-3; possibly TRBD1 for D (5 bases). CDR1 is SGHNT, CDR2 YYREEE, per germline (reference sequence). The length of the CDR3 is 14 residues. V shed 1 base and J shed 1 base, with 7 bases lying between them. CDR3 sequence: CASSLSRGTDTQYF. Written as DNA, the CDR3 is TGTGCCAGCAGCTTGAGCAGGGGCACAGATACGCAGTATTTT.

The chain employs TRBV5-1 and TRBJ1-2, with D possibly matching TRBD1 (5 bases). This CDR3 is 14 amino acids long. From germline, CDR1 is SGHRS and CDR2 YFSETQ. V was pared by 4 bases and J by 0 bases, with 10 bases between. CDR3 DNA sequence: TGCGCCAGCAGCCTGGACAAACCTAACTATGGCTACACCTTC. Protein product: CASSLDKPNYGYTF.

The gene calls are TRBV30 and TRBJ2-1, with TRBD1 matching 7 bases. The CDR3 runs to 14 residues. Germline assignment: CDR1 GTSNPN and CDR2 SVGIG (reference sequence). After removal of 0 bases from V and 6 bases from J, the junction contained 5 bases not matched to a gene. CDR3 in DNA: TGTGCCTGGAGTGTAGGGACAGCCTCCAATGAGCAGTTCTTC. It specifies CAWSVGTASNEQFF. Combining the CDR3 with reference TRBV30 and TRBJ2-1 gives the whole variable domain SQTIHQWPATLVQPVGSPLSLECTVEGTSNPNLYWYRQAAGRGLQLLFYSVGIGQISSEVPQNLSASRPQDRQFILSSKKLLLSDSGFYLCAWSVGTASNEQFFGPGTRLTVL.

The V and J genes are TRBV19 and TRBJ1-5; D is ambiguous. Between the trimmed V and J ends, which lost 5 bases and 0 bases, there was a span of 8 bases. The CDR3 is 14 residues long. CDR1 and CDR2 (germline): LNHDA, SQIVND (reference sequence). The CDR3 DNA sequence: TGTGCCAGTAGTCTCCAGAATAGCAATCAGCCCCAGCATTTT. As protein: CASSLQNSNQPQHF. Complete variable domain (other parts from reference TRBV19 and TRBJ1-5): DGGITQSPKYLFRKEGQNVTLSCEQNLNHDAMYWYRQDPGQGLRLIYYSQIVNDFQKGDIAEGYSVSREKKESFPLTVTSAQKNPTAFYLCASSLQNSNQPQHFGDGTRLSIL.